These 9 T cell receptor beta chains were all obtained from the same sample, sequenced in a study of CD8+CD57+ T cells in acquired aplastic anemia. Genomic DNA constituted the template upon which TCR beta VDJ and CDR3 profiling was performed. TCRdb re-called the reads with MiXCR, one entry per CDR3 protein. The profile covers 150,000 to 200,000 distinct CDR3 sequences, with about 64% appearing a single time and about 50% taken by the ten largest. CD8+CD57+ cell expansion, shown by flow cytometry, had occurred in the patients selected for sequencing. Sequencing was carried out using sorted CD4+, CD8+, or CD8+CD57+ T cells (not recorded which) from PBMCs. The source is a human donor with aplastic anemia.

This sequence joins TRBV9 and TRBJ2-2, with 7 positions matching TRBD1. In germline, CDR1 is SGDLS, CDR2 YYNGEE. CDR3 length equals 16 residues. The junction had 6 bases not matched to a gene; V was cut back by 0 bases and J by 4 bases. CDR3 residues: CASSVAGTVSTGELFF. CDR3 nucleotide sequence: TGTGCCAGCAGCGTAGCCGGGACAGTGAGCACCGGGGAGCTGTTTTTT.

There are a few counts of this clonotype. The chain recombines TRBV7-9 with TRBJ1-1; the D gene is possibly TRBD1 (6 bases). The germline CDR1 and CDR2 sequences are SEHNR and FQNEAQ (reference sequence). The CDR3 covers 13 residues. The ends were cut back, 5 bases at V and 11 bases at J, with 18 bases in the middle. CDR3 region: CASSLGGGHEAFF. For the CDR3, the DNA is TGTGCCAGCAGCCTCGGGGGGGGACACGAGGCTTTCTTT.

This clonotype occurred once. The chain is built from TRBV29-1 and TRBJ2-1, with D perhaps assigned TRBD1 or TRBD2 (7 bases each). The CDR3 runs to 14 residues. V lost 6 bases, J lost 12 bases, and 24 bases lay in between. From germline, CDR1 is SQVTM and CDR2 ANQGSEA. The CDR3 nucleotides are TGCAGCGTAACAGGGGCTAGCGGAAGTTTTGGGCAGTTCTTC. Its translation is CSVTGASGSFGQFF.

Comments on this clonotype: The junction departs from the called germline gene at one end, perhaps through a read error. V gene TRBV7-2 combines with J gene TRBJ1-6; D is ambiguous. This CDR3 spans 13 amino acids. Germline lookup yields CDR1 SGHTA and CDR2 FQGNSA. The CDR3 bases are TGTGCCAGCAGCATAGCTCCAAATTCACCCCTCCACTTT. Protein: CASSIAPNSPLHF.

V is TRBV7-9 and J is TRBJ2-1; 11 bases map to TRBD1. With V trimmed by 6 bases and J by 7 bases, 8 bases remained unmatched. CDR3 length equals 15 residues. Germline CDR1 and CDR2: SEHNR and FQNEAQ (reference sequence). The CDR3 nucleotides are TGTGCCAGCAGTCTCGGACAGGGGGCGTGGAATGAGCAGTTCTTC. This sequence encodes CASSLGQGAWNEQFF.

This chain connects TRBV11-2 to TRBJ2-7; D is unclear. This CDR3 contains 13 residues. Germline loops: CDR1 SGHAT, CDR2 FQNNGV. The V gene lost 6 bases and the J gene lost 3 bases, with 12 bases spanning the gap. The CDR3 loop is CASSGPRLYEQYF. CDR3 DNA: TGTGCCAGCAGTGGGCCGCGACTCTACGAGCAGTACTTC.

CDR3 residues: CASSFQGDGGNTIYF. The CDR3 DNA is TGTGCCAGCAGCTTTCAGGGGGACGGTGGAAACACCATATATTTT. The V and J genes are TRBV5-6 and TRBJ1-3, with TRBD1 matching over 7 bases. With 2 bases clipped from V and 3 bases from J, the junction kept 5 bases outside the gene matches. The CDR3 covers 15 residues. Germline loops: CDR1 SGHDT, CDR2 YYEEEE.

The V and J genes are TRBV9 and TRBJ2-5; 11 nucleotides match TRBD2. The V segment lost 5 bases and the J segment 5 bases; nucleotides outside the gene matches: 11. CDR3 length equals 16 residues. The germline V gene has CDR1 SGDLS and CDR2 YYNGEE. CDR3 nucleotide sequence: TGTGCCAGCAGTGGGTCGTTAGCGGGGGGGCGGGAGACCCAGTACTTC. This sequence encodes CASSGSLAGGRETQYF.

On this clonotype: One end of the junction does not line up with germline, which may come from a read error. The CDR3 DNA sequence: TGTGCCTGCAGGAGACAGGGCGCCGGGGAGCTGTTTTTT. As protein: CACRRQGAGELFF. The gene calls are TRBV2 and TRBJ2-2, with 7 positions matching TRBD1. Germline V gene sequence: CDR1 SNHLY, CDR2 FYNNEI. This CDR3 contains 13 residues. Drawing the rest from reference TRBV2 and TRBJ2-2, the complete variable domain is EPEVTQTPSHQVTQMGQEVILRCVPISNHLYFYWYRQILGQKVEFLVSFYNNEISEKSEIFDDQFSVERPDGSNFTLKIRSTKLEDSAMYFCACRRQGAGELFFGEGSRLTVL.